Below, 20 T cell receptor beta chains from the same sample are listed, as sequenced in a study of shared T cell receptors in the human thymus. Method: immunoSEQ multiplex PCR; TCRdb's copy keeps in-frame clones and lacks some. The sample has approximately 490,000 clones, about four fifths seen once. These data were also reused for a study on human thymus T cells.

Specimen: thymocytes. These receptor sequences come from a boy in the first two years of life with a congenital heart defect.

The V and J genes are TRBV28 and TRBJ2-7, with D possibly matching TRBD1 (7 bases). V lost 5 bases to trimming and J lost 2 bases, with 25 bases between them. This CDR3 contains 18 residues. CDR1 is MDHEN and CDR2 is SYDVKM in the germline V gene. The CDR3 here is CASSVDRVGLANPYEQYF. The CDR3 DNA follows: TGTGCCAGCAGTGTTGACAGGGTAGGGCTAGCGAACCCCTACGAGCAGTACTTC.

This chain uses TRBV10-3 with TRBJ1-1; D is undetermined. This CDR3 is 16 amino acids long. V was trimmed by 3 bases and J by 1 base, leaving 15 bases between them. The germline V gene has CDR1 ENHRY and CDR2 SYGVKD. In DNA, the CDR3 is TGTGCCATCAGTGAAAACCGAAACCAGTCGAACACTGAAGCTTTCTTT. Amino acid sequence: CAISENRNQSNTEAFF.

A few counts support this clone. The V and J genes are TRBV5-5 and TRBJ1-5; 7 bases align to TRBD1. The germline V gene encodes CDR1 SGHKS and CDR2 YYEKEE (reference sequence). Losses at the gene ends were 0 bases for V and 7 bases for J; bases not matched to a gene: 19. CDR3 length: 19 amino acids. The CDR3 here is CASSLGPYDRVRDRQPQHF. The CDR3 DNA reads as TGTGCCAGCAGCTTGGGCCCCTACGACAGGGTGCGGGATAGGCAGCCCCAGCATTTT.

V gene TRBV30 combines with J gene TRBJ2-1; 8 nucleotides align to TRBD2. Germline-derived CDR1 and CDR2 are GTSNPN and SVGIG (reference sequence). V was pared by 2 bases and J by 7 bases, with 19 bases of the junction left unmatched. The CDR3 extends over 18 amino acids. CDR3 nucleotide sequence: TGTGCCTGGAGTACCCCAAGGAGAGGCGGGACTAGAAGAAATGAGCAGTTCTTC. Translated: CAWSTPRRGGTRRNEQFF.

The CDR3, as DNA: TGTGCCAGCAGTGAATTTGAGGGTGATGGATCTCAGCCCCAGCATTTT. Translating it yields CASSEFEGDGSQPQHF. V gene TRBV25-1 combines with J gene TRBJ1-5, with no clear D. Per the germline V gene, CDR1 is MGHDK and CDR2 is SYGVNS. The CDR3 contains 16 residues. V dropped 1 base and J dropped 6 bases, with 16 bases sitting between them. Full variable domain (missing parts from reference TRBV25-1 and TRBJ1-5): EADIYQTPRYLVIGTGKKITLECSQTMGHDKMYWYQQDPGMELHLIHYSYGVNSTEKGDLSSESTVSRIRTEHFPLTLESARPSHTSQYLCASSEFEGDGSQPQHFGDGTRLSIL.

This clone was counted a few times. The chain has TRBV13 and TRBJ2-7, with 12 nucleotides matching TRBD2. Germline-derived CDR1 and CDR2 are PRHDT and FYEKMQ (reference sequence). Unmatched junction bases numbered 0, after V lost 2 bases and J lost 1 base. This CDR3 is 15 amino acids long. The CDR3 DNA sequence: TGTGCCAGCAGCTTACTAGCGGGAGGGTCCTACGAGCAGTACTTC. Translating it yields CASSLLAGGSYEQYF.

In DNA form, the CDR3 reads TGTGCCAGCAGCGTAGTCTCTAGCGGGAGCGATGAGCAGTTCTTC. It specifies CASSVVSSGSDEQFF. This sequence joins TRBV9 and TRBJ2-1; 10 bases match TRBD2. The V and J ends lost 0 bases and 8 bases, in that order; junction bases with no gene match: 5. CDR1 and CDR2 from the germline V gene are SGDLS and YYNGEE. This CDR3 spans 15 amino acids.

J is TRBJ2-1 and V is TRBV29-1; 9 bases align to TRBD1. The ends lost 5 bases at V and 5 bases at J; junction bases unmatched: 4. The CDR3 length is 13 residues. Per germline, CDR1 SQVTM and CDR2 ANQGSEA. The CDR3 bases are TGCAGCGTTAGACAGGGGGGGGACAATGAGCAGTTCTTC. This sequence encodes CSVRQGGDNEQFF.

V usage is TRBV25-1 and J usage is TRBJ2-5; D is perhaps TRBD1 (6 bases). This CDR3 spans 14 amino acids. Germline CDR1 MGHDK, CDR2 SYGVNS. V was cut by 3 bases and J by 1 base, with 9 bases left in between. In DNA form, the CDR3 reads TGTGCCAGCAGTGAGGTGGGGGCCCAAGAGACCCAGTACTTC. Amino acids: CASSEVGAQETQYF.

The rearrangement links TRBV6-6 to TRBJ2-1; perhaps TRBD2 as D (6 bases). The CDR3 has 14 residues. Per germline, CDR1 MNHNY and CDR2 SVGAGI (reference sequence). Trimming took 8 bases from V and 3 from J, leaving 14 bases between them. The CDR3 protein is CASGGRRGYNEQFF. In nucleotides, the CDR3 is TGTGCCAGCGGAGGAAGGCGGGGCTACAATGAGCAGTTCTTC.

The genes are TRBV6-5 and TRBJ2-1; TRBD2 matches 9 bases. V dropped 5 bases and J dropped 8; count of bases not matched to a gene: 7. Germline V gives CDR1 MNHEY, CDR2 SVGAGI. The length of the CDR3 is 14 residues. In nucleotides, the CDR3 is TGTGCCAGCAGTAGTAGCGGGAGCTTCGATGAGCAGTTCTTC. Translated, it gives CASSSSGSFDEQFF.

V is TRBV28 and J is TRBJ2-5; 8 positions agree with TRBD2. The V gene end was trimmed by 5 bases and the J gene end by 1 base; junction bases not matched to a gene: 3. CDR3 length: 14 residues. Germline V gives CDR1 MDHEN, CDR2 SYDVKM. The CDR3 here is CASSTTSGQETQYF. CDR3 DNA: TGTGCCAGCAGTACCACTAGCGGCCAAGAGACCCAGTACTTC.

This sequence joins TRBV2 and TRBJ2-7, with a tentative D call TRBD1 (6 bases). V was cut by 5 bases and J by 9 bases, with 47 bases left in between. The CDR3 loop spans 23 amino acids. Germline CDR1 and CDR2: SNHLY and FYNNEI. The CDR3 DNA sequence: TGTGCCAGCAGTCCGGACAGCCGGCATTGGACCCGGGCGATAACATTGACTTCTTCAGGGCAGTACTTC. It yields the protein CASSPDSRHWTRAITLTSSGQYF.

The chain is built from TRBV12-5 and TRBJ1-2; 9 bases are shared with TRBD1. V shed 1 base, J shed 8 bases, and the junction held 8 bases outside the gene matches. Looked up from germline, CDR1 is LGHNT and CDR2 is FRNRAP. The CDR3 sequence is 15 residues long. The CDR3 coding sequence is TGTGCTAGTGGTTTGGCAGGACAGGGGACGGGGGGCTACACCTTC. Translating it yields CASGLAGQGTGGYTF.

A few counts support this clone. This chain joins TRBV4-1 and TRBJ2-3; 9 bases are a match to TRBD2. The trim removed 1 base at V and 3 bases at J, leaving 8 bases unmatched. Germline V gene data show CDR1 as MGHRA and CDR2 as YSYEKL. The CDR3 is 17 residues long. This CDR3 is CASSQARLADPTDTQYF. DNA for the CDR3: TGCGCCAGCAGCCAAGCCAGACTAGCGGACCCGACAGATACGCAGTATTTT.

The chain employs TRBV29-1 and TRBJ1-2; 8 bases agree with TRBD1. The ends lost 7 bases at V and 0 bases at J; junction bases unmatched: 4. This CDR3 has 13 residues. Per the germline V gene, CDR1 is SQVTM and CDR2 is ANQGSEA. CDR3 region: CSARQGPNYGYTF. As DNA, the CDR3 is TGCAGCGCTAGACAGGGGCCTAACTATGGCTACACCTTC.

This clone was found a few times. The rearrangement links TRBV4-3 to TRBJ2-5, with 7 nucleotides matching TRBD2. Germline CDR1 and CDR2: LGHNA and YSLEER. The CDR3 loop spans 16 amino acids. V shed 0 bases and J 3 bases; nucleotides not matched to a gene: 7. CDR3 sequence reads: CASSQEGEGGEETQYF. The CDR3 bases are TGCGCCAGCAGCCAAGAGGGGGAGGGAGGAGAAGAGACCCAGTACTTC.

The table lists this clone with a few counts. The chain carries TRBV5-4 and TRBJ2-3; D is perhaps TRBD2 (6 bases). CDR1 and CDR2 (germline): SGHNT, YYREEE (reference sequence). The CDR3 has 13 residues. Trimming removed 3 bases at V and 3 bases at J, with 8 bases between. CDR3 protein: CASSSTRTDTQYF. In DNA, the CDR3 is TGTGCCAGCAGCTCGACTAGAACAGATACGCAGTATTTT.

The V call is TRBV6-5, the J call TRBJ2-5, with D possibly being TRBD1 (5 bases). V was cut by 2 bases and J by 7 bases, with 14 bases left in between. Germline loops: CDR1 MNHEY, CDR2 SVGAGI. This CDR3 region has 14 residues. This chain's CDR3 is CASSYPMQGATQYF. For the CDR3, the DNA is TGTGCCAGCAGTTACCCGATGCAGGGCGCGACCCAGTACTTC.

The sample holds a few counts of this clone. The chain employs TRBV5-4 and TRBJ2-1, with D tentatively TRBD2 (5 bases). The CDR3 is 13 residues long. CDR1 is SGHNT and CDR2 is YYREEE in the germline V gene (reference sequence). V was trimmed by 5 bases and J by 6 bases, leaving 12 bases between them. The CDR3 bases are TGTGCCAGCAGATCCCCCCGGGGCAATGAGCAGTTCTTC. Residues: CASRSPRGNEQFF.